These T cell receptor beta chains were read from a single sample in a study of cytomegalovirus exposure and HLA in healthy donors. Libraries were prepared by immunoSEQ multiplex PCR; TCRdb keeps only in-frame clonotypes and omits some of them. The data show tens of thousands of clones, about 88% seen once. The sequencing sample was made of PBMCs. The receptor set was obtained from a man aged 18 to 30 in good health and CMV-seronegative. Both conserved end residues are trimmed from each CDR3. D genes are given only for firm matches. Size is omitted from some rows. Given values are once, few, many or a class for expanded clones.

J gene: TRBJ2-7
D gene: NA
clone size: NA
V gene: TRBV28
CDR3 protein: ASSLPLNYEQY

J gene: TRBJ1-1
D gene: NA
clone size: NA
V gene: TRBV28
CDR3 protein: ASSLWSGSNTEAF

J gene: TRBJ2-7
D gene: TRBD2
clone size: NA
V gene: TRBV5-1
CDR3 protein: ASSTGLAGYEQY

J gene: TRBJ2-3
D gene: TRBD1
clone size: NA
V gene: TRBV25-1
CDR3 protein: ASGGLQGATDTQY

J gene: TRBJ2-7
D gene: TRBD1
clone size: NA
V gene: TRBV19
CDR3 protein: AEPTGPSYEQY

J gene: TRBJ2-3
D gene: TRBD2
clone size: NA
V gene: TRBV18
CDR3 protein: ASSPPGRAITDTQY

J gene: TRBJ2-7
D gene: NA
clone size: NA
V gene: TRBV5-1
CDR3 protein: ASSLLQGYEQY

J gene: TRBJ2-5
D gene: TRBD2
clone size: NA
V gene: TRBV6-5
CDR3 protein: ASSFGGLAEETQY

J gene: TRBJ2-3
D gene: NA
clone size: NA
V gene: TRBV28
CDR3 protein: ASSQTGPRPDTQY

J gene: TRBJ2-5
D gene: NA
clone size: NA
V gene: TRBV7-8
CDR3 protein: ASSSLGTAGKETQY

J gene: TRBJ2-7
D gene: TRBD1
clone size: NA
V gene: TRBV28
CDR3 protein: ASSLTGVYEQY

J gene: TRBJ2-1
D gene: NA
clone size: NA
V gene: TRBV5-1
CDR3 protein: ASSLGGLGSGIGSNEQF

J gene: TRBJ2-1
D gene: TRBD2
clone size: NA
V gene: TRBV5-1
CDR3 protein: ASSLDPSGTYNEQF

J gene: TRBJ1-5
D gene: NA
clone size: NA
V gene: TRBV5-4
CDR3 protein: ASSPGSNQPQH

J gene: TRBJ2-1
D gene: TRBD1
clone size: once
V gene: TRBV5-4
CDR3 protein: ASSFWTGGYNEQF

J gene: TRBJ2-1
D gene: TRBD1
clone size: NA
V gene: TRBV30
CDR3 protein: AWSAWDSKSYNEQF

J gene: TRBJ1-1
D gene: NA
clone size: NA
V gene: TRBV7-9
CDR3 protein: ASSLQGNTEAF

J gene: TRBJ2-3
D gene: NA
clone size: NA
V gene: TRBV25-1
CDR3 protein: ASRGMGDTQY

J gene: TRBJ2-6
D gene: TRBD2
clone size: NA
V gene: TRBV14
CDR3 protein: ASSPWTSGIVSGANVLT

J gene: TRBJ2-3
D gene: NA
clone size: NA
V gene: TRBV12-5
CDR3 protein: ASGSTPGTYY

J gene: TRBJ1-1
D gene: TRBD1
clone size: once
V gene: TRBV18
CDR3 protein: ASSPSIDGTDEAF

J gene: TRBJ2-4
D gene: TRBD2
clone size: NA
V gene: TRBV11-2
CDR3 protein: ASSPGLYDKNIQY

J gene: TRBJ2-7
D gene: NA
clone size: NA
V gene: TRBV6-1
CDR3 protein: ASSTFKGGWEQY

J gene: TRBJ2-1
D gene: TRBD1
clone size: NA
V gene: TRBV7-6
CDR3 protein: ASSLEYRDSNYNEQF

J gene: TRBJ2-1
D gene: NA
clone size: NA
V gene: TRBV27
CDR3 protein: ASSLLGDEQF

J gene: TRBJ1-5
D gene: TRBD1
clone size: many
V gene: TRBV15
CDR3 protein: ATSRIRDRGNQPQH

J gene: TRBJ2-1
D gene: TRBD2
clone size: NA
V gene: TRBV18
CDR3 protein: ASSPTSGDYNEQF

J gene: TRBJ2-7
D gene: NA
clone size: NA
V gene: TRBV15
CDR3 protein: ATSRGLAFTYEQY

J gene: TRBJ2-2
D gene: NA
clone size: NA
V gene: TRBV27
CDR3 protein: ASSRIDTGELF

J gene: TRBJ1-5
D gene: NA
clone size: once
V gene: TRBV28
CDR3 protein: ASKTGTDNQPQH

J gene: TRBJ2-1
D gene: TRBD2
clone size: NA
V gene: TRBV9
CDR3 protein: ASSLTSGGYNEQF

J gene: TRBJ2-3
D gene: TRBD2
clone size: NA
V gene: TRBV10-3
CDR3 protein: AISEGLAGMADTQY

J gene: TRBJ2-7
D gene: NA
clone size: NA
V gene: TRBV6-1
CDR3 protein: ASSERRPEQY

J gene: TRBJ2-1
D gene: NA
clone size: NA
V gene: TRBV27
CDR3 protein: ASSLSIWSREWNEQF

J gene: TRBJ2-7
D gene: NA
clone size: NA
V gene: TRBV21-1
CDR3 protein: ASRTRGGKNSYEQY

J gene: TRBJ1-5
D gene: TRBD1
clone size: NA
V gene: TRBV4-1
CDR3 protein: ASSQHPGTDYSNQPQH

J gene: TRBJ2-1
D gene: NA
clone size: once
V gene: TRBV7-3
CDR3 protein: ASQLDSSYNEQF

J gene: TRBJ2-2
D gene: TRBD1
clone size: NA
V gene: TRBV27
CDR3 protein: ASSLTGDTGELF

J gene: TRBJ2-7
D gene: TRBD1
clone size: NA
V gene: TRBV27
CDR3 protein: ASKGQGTYEQY

J gene: TRBJ1-1
D gene: NA
clone size: NA
V gene: TRBV20-1
CDR3 protein: SAGLGGMAF

J gene: TRBJ2-7
D gene: NA
clone size: NA
V gene: TRBV6-5
CDR3 protein: ASSYNVPETSYEQY

J gene: TRBJ2-1
D gene: TRBD1
clone size: once
V gene: TRBV11-2
CDR3 protein: ASSNSGTGDDEQF

J gene: TRBJ2-2
D gene: TRBD2
clone size: NA
V gene: TRBV6-6
CDR3 protein: ASSYASGRRTGELF

J gene: TRBJ2-7
D gene: NA
clone size: few
V gene: TRBV28
CDR3 protein: ASSWGTGQKGQY

J gene: TRBJ2-1
D gene: TRBD1
clone size: NA
V gene: TRBV27
CDR3 protein: ASSSETGRWEQF

J gene: TRBJ2-3
D gene: TRBD2
clone size: medium-sized
V gene: TRBV6-1
CDR3 protein: ASSEASGRPDTQY

J gene: TRBJ1-1
D gene: NA
clone size: NA
V gene: TRBV6-6
CDR3 protein: ASRGGWGSTEAF

J gene: TRBJ2-1
D gene: NA
clone size: NA
V gene: TRBV2
CDR3 protein: ASRTQGLFNEQF

J gene: TRBJ2-2
D gene: TRBD1
clone size: NA
V gene: TRBV2
CDR3 protein: ASSGQGQNTGELF

J gene: TRBJ1-1
D gene: TRBD1
clone size: NA
V gene: TRBV18
CDR3 protein: ASSPRTGGTEAF

J gene: TRBJ2-5
D gene: TRBD1
clone size: NA
V gene: TRBV13
CDR3 protein: ASSTNLGQNNQETQY